This T cell receptor (beta chain) originates from a study of T cell repertoires in ileal Crohn's disease. Whole-study findings and limits: Endoscopic recurrence occurred in every patient whose clonality exceeded 26.8%.

The data were produced by immunoSEQ multiplex PCR, yet TCRdb's version contains in-frame clones alone and is incomplete. This table holds about 4,900 clones, around 87% found once. The V and J ends lost 5 bases and 5 bases, in that order; junction bases with no gene match: 5. CDR3 length: 13 amino acids. Germline V gene lookup returns CDR1 SGHTA and CDR2 FQGNSA. Concerning this clone itself: Its antigen is still unknown.

This chain uses TRBV7-2 with TRBJ2-7; 8 bases are shared with TRBD1. Source material: ileal tissue. The origin of this receptor is an adult with Crohn's disease. Here the CDR3 reads CASSADRVNEQYF. CDR3 in DNA: TGTGCCAGCAGCGCGGACAGGGTCAACGAGCAGTACTTC.